The 2 T cell receptor beta chains listed next were all sequenced from one sample in a study of blood T cell repertoires in COVID-19. Profiled with immunoSEQ multiplex PCR; TCRdb holds only in-frame clones, not every one. The profile shows 360,000 or so clones, roughly nine tenths of them singletons. Sequencing was performed on PBMCs or T cells enriched from blood (not recorded which). Receptors were obtained from a woman younger than 45 who had recovered from COVID-19.

This clone has just a few counts. The same CDR3 can be traced to other DNA sequences in this sample. The chain combines TRBV29-1 with TRBJ2-1, with 7 bases that match TRBD2. CDR1 and CDR2 (germline): SQVTM, ANQGSEA. V was pared by 2 bases and J by 4 bases, with 2 bases of the junction left unmatched. The CDR3 consists of 13 residues. CDR3 coding DNA: TGCAGCGTTGAAACGGGAGGTTACAATGAGCAGTTCTTC. This translates into CSVETGGYNEQFF.

V is TRBV7-9 and J is TRBJ2-7; 9 bases map to TRBD1. Germline assignment: CDR1 SEHNR and CDR2 FQNEAQ (reference sequence). The CDR3 is 16 amino acids. V trimming: 4 bases; J trimming: 4 bases; junction bases outside the gene matches: 11. Here the CDR3 reads CASSSMKGQGSYEQYF. CDR3 coding DNA: TGTGCCAGCAGCTCTATGAAGGGACAGGGTTCATACGAGCAGTACTTC.